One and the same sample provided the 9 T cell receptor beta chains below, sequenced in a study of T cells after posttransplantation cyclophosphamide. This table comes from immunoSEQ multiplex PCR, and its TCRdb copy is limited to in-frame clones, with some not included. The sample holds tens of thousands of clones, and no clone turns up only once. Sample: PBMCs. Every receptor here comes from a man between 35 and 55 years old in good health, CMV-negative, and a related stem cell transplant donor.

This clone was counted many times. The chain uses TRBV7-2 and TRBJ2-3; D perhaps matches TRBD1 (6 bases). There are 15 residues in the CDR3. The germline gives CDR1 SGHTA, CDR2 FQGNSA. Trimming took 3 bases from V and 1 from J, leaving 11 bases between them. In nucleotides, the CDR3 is TGTGCCAGCAGCTTCAACAGGGTTGGCACAGATACGCAGTATTTT. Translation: CASSFNRVGTDTQYF.

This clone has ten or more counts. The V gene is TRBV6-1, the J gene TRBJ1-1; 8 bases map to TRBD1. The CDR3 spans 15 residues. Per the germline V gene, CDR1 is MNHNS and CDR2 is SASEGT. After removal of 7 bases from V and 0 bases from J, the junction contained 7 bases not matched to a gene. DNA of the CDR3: TGTGCCAGCACCCACAGGGGGAGATTGAACACTGAAGCTTTCTTT. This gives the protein CASTHRGRLNTEAFF.

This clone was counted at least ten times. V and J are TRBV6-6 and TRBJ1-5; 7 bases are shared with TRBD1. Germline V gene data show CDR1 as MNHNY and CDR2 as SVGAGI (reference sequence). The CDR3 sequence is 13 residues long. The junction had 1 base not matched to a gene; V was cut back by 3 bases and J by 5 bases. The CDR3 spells CASSYDRDQPQHF. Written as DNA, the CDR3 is TGTGCCAGCAGTTATGACAGGGATCAGCCCCAGCATTTT.

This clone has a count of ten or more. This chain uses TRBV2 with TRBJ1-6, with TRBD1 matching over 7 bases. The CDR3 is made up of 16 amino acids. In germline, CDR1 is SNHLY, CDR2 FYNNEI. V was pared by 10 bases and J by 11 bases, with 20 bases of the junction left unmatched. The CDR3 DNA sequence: TGTGCCACCAAAGAGCGGGCGACAGGGATCTTTACACCCCTCCACTTT. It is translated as CATKERATGIFTPLHF. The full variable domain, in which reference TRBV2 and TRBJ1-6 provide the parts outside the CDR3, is EPEVTQTPSHQVTQMGQEVILRCVPISNHLYFYWYRQILGQKVEFLVSFYNNEISEKSEIFDDQFSVERPDGSNFTLKIRSTKLEDSAMYFCATKERATGIFTPLHFGNGTRLTVT.

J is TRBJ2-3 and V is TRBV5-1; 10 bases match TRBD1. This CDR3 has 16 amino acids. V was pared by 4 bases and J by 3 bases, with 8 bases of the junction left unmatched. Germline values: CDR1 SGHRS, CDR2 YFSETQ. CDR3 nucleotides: TGCGCCAGCAGCAGGGCCGGGACAGGGGTTACAGATACGCAGTATTTT. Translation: CASSRAGTGVTDTQYF.

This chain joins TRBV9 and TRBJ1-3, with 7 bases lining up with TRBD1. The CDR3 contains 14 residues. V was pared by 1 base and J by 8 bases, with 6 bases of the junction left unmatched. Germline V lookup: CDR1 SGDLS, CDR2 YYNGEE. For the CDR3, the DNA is TGTGCCAGCAGCGTACGGGACAGAGGGGACACCATATATTTT. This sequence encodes CASSVRDRGDTIYF.

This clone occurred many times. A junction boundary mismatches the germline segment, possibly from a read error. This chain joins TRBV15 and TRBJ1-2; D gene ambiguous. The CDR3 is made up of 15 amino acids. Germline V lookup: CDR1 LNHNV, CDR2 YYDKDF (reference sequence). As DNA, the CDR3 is TGTGCCACCAGCCGAGATTTGAGTCTTAACTATGGCTACACCTTC. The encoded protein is CATSRDLSLNYGYTF.

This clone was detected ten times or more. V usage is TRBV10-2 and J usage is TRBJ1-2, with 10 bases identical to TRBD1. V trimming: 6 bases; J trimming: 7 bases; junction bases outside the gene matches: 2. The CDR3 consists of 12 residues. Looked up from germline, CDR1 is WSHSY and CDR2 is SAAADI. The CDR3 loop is CASSGQGGGYTF. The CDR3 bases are TGCGCCAGCAGCGGACAGGGGGGTGGCTACACCTTC.

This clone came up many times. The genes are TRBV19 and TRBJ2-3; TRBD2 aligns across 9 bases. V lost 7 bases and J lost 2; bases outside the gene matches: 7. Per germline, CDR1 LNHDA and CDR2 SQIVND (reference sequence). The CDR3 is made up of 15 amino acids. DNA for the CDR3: TGTGCCAGTACCGAAGCGGGGGGCATCACAGATACGCAGTATTTT. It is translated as CASTEAGGITDTQYF.